This T cell receptor (beta chain) was recovered during a study of vaccination and CD4 T cells after COVID-19. Study outcomes and limitations: Within the convalescent patients, spike mono-reactivity was found in 304 of 307 vaccine-specific clones.

As for this clonotype: Its antigen is not known.

Treatment described: roughly nine-day PBMC culture with coronavirus spike peptide pools or control peptides (ViraFEST assay). Once obtained from cultured CD4+ T cells, the DNA was sequenced using the Oncomine TCR Beta short-read assay. Using the QIAamp micro DNA kit, genomic DNA was extracted from the CD4+ T cells that had been cultured. Each CDR3 protein gets one entry after TCRdb re-called the PCR reads with MiXCR. The table shows about 20,000 distinct CDR3 sequences, with around 53% occurring only once. The sequence came from a human donor who had recovered from COVID-19. The sequencing sample was made of CD4+ T cells from blood, cultured in vitro.

CDR3 DNA: TGTGCCAGCGGGACAGGGGGGATCTATGGCTACACCTTC. Translation gives CASGTGGIYGYTF. This rearrangement joins TRBV11-3 to TRBJ1-2, with 11 nucleotides matching TRBD1. V lost 8 bases, J lost 4 bases, and 3 bases stayed unmatched. Per the germline V gene, CDR1 is SGHNT and CDR2 is YENEEA. The CDR3 sequence is 13 residues long.